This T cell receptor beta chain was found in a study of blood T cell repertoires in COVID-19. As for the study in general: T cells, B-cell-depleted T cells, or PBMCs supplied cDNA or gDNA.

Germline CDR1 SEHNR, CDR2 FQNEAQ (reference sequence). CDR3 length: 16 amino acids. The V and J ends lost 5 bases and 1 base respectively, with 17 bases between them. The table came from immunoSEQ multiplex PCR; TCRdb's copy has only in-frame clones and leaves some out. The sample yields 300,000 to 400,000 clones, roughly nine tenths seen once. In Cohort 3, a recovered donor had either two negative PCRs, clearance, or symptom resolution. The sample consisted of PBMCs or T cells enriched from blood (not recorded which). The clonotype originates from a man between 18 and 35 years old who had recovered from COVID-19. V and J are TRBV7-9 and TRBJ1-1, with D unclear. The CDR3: CASSPPPAAKNTEAFF. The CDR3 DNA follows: TGTGCCAGCAGCCCACCCCCGGCGGCTAAGAACACTGAAGCTTTCTTT.